These 23 T cell receptor beta chains were all obtained from the same sample, sequenced in a study of blood T cells in healthy people across ages. Alongside a J-beta primer mix, a sample-barcoded 5' primer served in a second PCR lasting about 7 to 11 cycles. Each CDR3 protein is one row after TCRdb ran MiXCR on the 5' RACE reads. The sample includes 650,000 to 1,000,000 distinct CDR3 sequences, under 40% of them seen just once. The sample comprised blood. The receptors derive from a man aged 18 to 29 in good health.

This clonotype was found many times. V is TRBV5-1 and J is TRBJ2-4; 7 bases align to TRBD1. J was trimmed by 1 base and V by 4 bases; bases with no gene match: 2. Germline CDR1 reads SGHRS; CDR2 reads YFSETQ. This CDR3 has 14 residues. Written as DNA, the CDR3 is TGCGCCAGCAGCCCGGACAGGGCCAAAAACATTCAGTACTTC. It specifies CASSPDRAKNIQYF. The full variable domain, rest sourced from reference TRBV5-1 and TRBJ2-4, is KAGVTQTPRYLIKTRGQQVTLSCSPISGHRSVSWYQQTPGQGLQFLFEYFSETQRNKGNFPGRFSGRQFSNSRSEMNVSTLELGDSALYLCASSPDRAKNIQYFGAGTRLSVL.

The gene calls are TRBV20-1 and TRBJ2-1; 13 bases are shared with TRBD2. V lost 5 bases to trimming and J lost 2 bases; unmatched junction nucleotides: 3. CDR1 is DFQATT and CDR2 is SNEGSKA in the germline V gene (reference sequence). This CDR3 has 15 amino acids. CDR3 in amino acids: CSACTSGGAYNEQFF. The CDR3 DNA reads as TGCAGTGCTTGCACTAGCGGGGGGGCCTACAATGAGCAGTTCTTC.

This clonotype was seen more than once but under ten times. The chain has TRBV5-1 and TRBJ2-3, with D perhaps TRBD1 (6 bases). V was shortened by 5 bases and J by 2 bases, with 12 bases between the two germline ends. The CDR3 consists of 14 residues. The germline CDR1 and CDR2 sequences are SGHRS and YFSETQ. The chain's CDR3 is CASRGAGDTDTQYF. DNA for the CDR3: TGCGCCAGCAGGGGGGCCGGAGACACAGATACGCAGTATTTT.

This clonotype has a handful of counts. The V gene is TRBV5-1, the J gene TRBJ2-3; 9 positions match TRBD2. This CDR3 region has 16 residues. CDR1 SGHRS and CDR2 YFSETQ come from the germline V gene. Trimming removed 2 bases from V and 11 bases from J; junction bases left unmatched: 15. Written as DNA, the CDR3 is TGCGCCAGCAGCTTTGCCCCCCGACTAGCGGTTCAGGGGCAGTATTTT. It is translated as CASSFAPRLAVQGQYF.

The J gene is TRBJ2-1, the V gene TRBV7-2; 9 positions agree with TRBD2. Unmatched junction bases numbered 8, after V lost 1 base and J lost 7 bases. The CDR3 covers 16 residues. Germline loops: CDR1 SGHTA, CDR2 FQGNSA. The CDR3 here is CASSLVARGGQNEQFF. DNA of the CDR3: TGTGCCAGCAGCTTAGTGGCGCGGGGGGGCCAAAATGAGCAGTTCTTC.

The chain recombines TRBV5-1 with TRBJ1-1; D call uncertain. This CDR3 comprises 15 residues. V was pared by 4 bases and J by 5 bases, with 18 bases between. Germline V CDR1 and CDR2: SGHRS, YFSETQ. The CDR3 nucleotides read TGCGCCAGCAGCGTGCGGGTGCAGGCGAGGACTGAAGCTTTCTTT. This gives the protein CASSVRVQARTEAFF.

The genes are TRBV18 and TRBJ2-6, with no clear D. Germline V gene sequence: CDR1 KGHSH, CDR2 LQKENI. V was clipped by 0 bases and J by 0 bases, with 6 bases between them. The CDR3 length is 16 residues. This CDR3 reads CASSPPARSGANVLTF. The CDR3, as DNA: TGTGCCAGCTCACCACCGGCCCGCTCTGGGGCCAACGTCCTGACTTTC.

This clonotype was counted a few times. The V call is TRBV24-1, the J call TRBJ2-5, with D possibly being TRBD1 (5 bases). CDR3 length: 14 amino acids. V lost 5 bases to trimming and J lost 7 bases, with 16 bases between them. Germline V gives CDR1 KGHDR, CDR2 SFDVKD. CDR3 DNA: TGTGCCACCAGTGGGACGGACACGGGTAGGACCCAGTACTTC. Translated: CATSGTDTGRTQYF.

The V gene is TRBV14, the J gene TRBJ2-7, with 8 bases lining up with TRBD1. Germline V gives CDR1 SGHDN, CDR2 FVKESK. This CDR3 region has 18 residues. V lost 2 bases, J lost 2 bases, and 14 bases stayed unmatched. DNA of the CDR3: TGTGCCAGCAGCCAACCTACCACCCGCAGGACAGGGCCCTACGAGCAGTACTTC. Protein sequence: CASSQPTTRRTGPYEQYF.

This clonotype was recorded a few times. This chain connects TRBV28 to TRBJ2-7; no definite D call. V shed 4 bases and J shed 1 base, with 5 bases lying between them. This CDR3 spans 12 amino acids. The V gene's germline CDR1 is MDHEN and CDR2 SYDVKM. CDR3 sequence (DNA): TGTGCCAGCAGTTCGCGGTCCTACGAGCAGTACTTC. Protein: CASSSRSYEQYF. Supplemented by reference TRBV28 and TRBJ2-7, the full variable domain reads DVKVTQSSRYLVKRTGEKVFLECVQDMDHENMFWYRQDPGLGLRLIYFSYDVKMKEKGDIPEGYSVSREKKERFSLILESASTNQTSMYLCASSSRSYEQYFGPGTRLTVT.

This chain joins TRBV12-3 or TRBV12-4 and TRBJ1-5; D is possibly TRBD1 (6 bases). The CDR3 consists of 16 residues. Trimming removed 2 bases from V and 4 bases from J, with 15 bases in between. This CDR3 reads CASSLFGGLGNQPQHF. For the CDR3, the DNA is TGTGCCAGCAGTTTATTTGGGGGGCTGGGGAATCAGCCCCAGCATTTT.

This clonotype was detected a few times. The chain combines TRBV4-3 with TRBJ2-1; D unclear. Deletions cut 1 base from V and 13 bases from J, with 11 bases between. The CDR3 spans 12 residues. Germline V gene data show CDR1 as LGHNA and CDR2 as YSLEER. The CDR3 DNA sequence: TGCGCCAGCAGCCAAGCCCATGAGACCCAGTTCTTC. This codes for CASSQAHETQFF.

This clonotype was seen more than once but under ten times. V and J are TRBV11-3 and TRBJ2-1; the match to TRBD2 covers 8 bases. V lost 5 bases to trimming and J lost 8 bases; unmatched junction nucleotides: 11. Per germline, CDR1 SGHNT and CDR2 YENEEA. The CDR3 has 15 residues. CDR3 sequence: CASSPPGGADDEQFF. The DNA of the CDR3 is TGTGCCAGCAGCCCCCCCGGGGGGGCCGATGATGAGCAGTTCTTC.

Notes on this clonotype: One base away lies a much larger clone, so this may be a sequencing read error. V usage is TRBV7-2 and J usage is TRBJ2-3; 9 bases match TRBD1. This CDR3 is 14 amino acids long. Germline V CDR1 and CDR2: SGHTA, FQGNSA. CDR3 sequence (DNA): TGTGCCGGCAGCCCCGGGACAGGGATGGATACGCAGTATTTT. As protein: CAGSPGTGMDTQYF.

As to this clonotype: One end of the junction is discordant with germline, which a read error may explain. The chain carries TRBV4-3 and TRBJ2-5; the match to TRBD1 covers 7 bases. CDR1 is LGHNA and CDR2 is YSLEER in the germline V gene. The CDR3 runs to 17 residues. The CDR3 DNA reads TGCGCCAGCAGCCAAGAAGTCTGGGGACAGAATCAAGGGACCCAGTACTTC. It is translated as CASSQEVWGQNQGTQYF.

Concerning this clonotype: It may be a read error: a sequence one base away is much more abundant. The CDR3 reads CASSQDRNGNQPQHF. The CDR3 DNA reads TGCGCCAGCAGCCAAGACAGGAATGGCAATCAGCCCCAGCATTTT. J is TRBJ1-5 and V is TRBV4-3; no reliable D call. Trimming left V 0 bases short and J 2 bases short, with 8 bases between. The CDR3 length is 15 residues. Germline CDR1 is LGHNA and CDR2 is YSLEER.

The chain is built from TRBV6-5 and TRBJ1-1; D is uncertain. CDR1 is MNHEY, CDR2 SVGAGI, per germline. The CDR3 is 14 residues long. The ends were cut back, 4 bases at V and 1 base at J, with 10 bases in the middle. DNA of the CDR3: TGTGCCAGCAGTTGGGCTGAACGGAACACTGAAGCTTTCTTT. Translating gives CASSWAERNTEAFF.

This clonotype was recorded at least ten times. In DNA, the CDR3 is TGTGCCAGCAGGGCACTGGGATACGAGCAGTACTTC. This sequence encodes CASRALGYEQYF. The rearrangement joins TRBV12-3 or TRBV12-4 to TRBJ2-7; D not resolved. The CDR3 loop spans 12 amino acids. Trimming left V 6 bases short and J 4 bases short, with 10 bases between.

The chain uses TRBV20-1 and TRBJ2-4; D is perhaps TRBD1 (5 bases). The germline V and J ends were trimmed by 5 bases and 3 bases, with 11 bases remaining between them. The germline CDR1 and CDR2 sequences are DFQATT and SNEGSKA (reference sequence). The CDR3 covers 13 residues. The CDR3 reads CSAPQGNKNIQYF. The CDR3 nucleotides are TGCAGTGCTCCTCAGGGTAACAAAAACATTCAGTACTTC.

In the case of this clonotype: The junction differs from germline at one of its ends, possibly a read error. The chain employs TRBV20-1 and TRBJ2-3; the D call may be TRBD1 or TRBD2 (5 bases each). This CDR3 contains 14 residues. Germline CDR1 reads DFQATT; CDR2 reads SNEGSKA (reference sequence). The DNA for the CDR3 is TGCAGTGTTAGAGTGCAGGGACGCACAGATACGCAGTATTTT. This encodes CSVRVQGRTDTQYF.

The sample holds many counts of this clonotype. The chain uses TRBV7-2 and TRBJ1-1; D call uncertain. Per germline, CDR1 SGHTA and CDR2 FQGNSA. Trimming cost V 4 bases and J 0 bases, with 6 bases left between them. This CDR3 spans 13 amino acids. The CDR3, as DNA: TGTGCCAGCAGCTCAGAGGTGAACACTGAAGCTTTCTTT. Amino acid sequence: CASSSEVNTEAFF.

The V and J genes are TRBV20-1 and TRBJ2-3; unclear D gene. CDR3 length: 15 amino acids. Germline CDR1 DFQATT, CDR2 SNEGSKA (reference sequence). V gave up 6 bases and J gave up 2 bases, with 18 bases separating them. The CDR3 reads CSATQPSNPTDTQYF. The CDR3 DNA is TGCAGTGCCACACAGCCAAGCAACCCCACAGATACGCAGTATTTT.

The chain recombines TRBV28 with TRBJ2-6; D gene unclear. Germline-derived CDR1 and CDR2 are MDHEN and SYDVKM. V gave up 6 bases and J gave up 0 bases, with 15 bases separating them. CDR3 size: 17 residues. Here the CDR3 DNA reads TGTGCCAGCAGCCCCTTTGACCCCCGCTCTGGGGCCAACGTCCTGACTTTC. Amino acid sequence: CASSPFDPRSGANVLTF.